The 24 T cell receptor beta chains in this list originate from one sample, sequenced in a study of T cells after yellow fever vaccination. TCRdb reanalysed the 5' RACE reads using MiXCR and keeps one entry per CDR3 protein. The profile covers about 14,000 distinct CDR3 sequences, with 7.3% appearing a single time and 1.6% taken by the ten largest. The material was PBMCs, either bulk or a sorted T-cell subset (CD4+, CD8+, memory, or dextramer-sorted; not recorded which), obtained on the day of the yellow fever booster vaccination. The source of these receptors is a man aged 18 to 29 who received the YFV17D yellow fever vaccine.

This clonotype was observed at least ten times. V and J are TRBV29-1 and TRBJ2-7, with 9 bases aligning to TRBD1. Germline trimming cut 3 bases from V and 5 bases from J; bases unmatched to any gene: 8. This CDR3 comprises 14 residues. Germline V gene sequence: CDR1 SQVTM, CDR2 ANQGSEA. The CDR3 reads CSVDPGDRGDEQYF. The CDR3 nucleotides are TGCAGCGTTGACCCCGGAGACAGGGGGGACGAGCAGTACTTC.

Judged by abundance, this clonotype is medium-sized. The chain has TRBV7-9 and TRBJ2-5; the D is unclear. V lost 5 bases to trimming and J lost 7 bases, with 20 bases between them. CDR1 and CDR2 from the germline V gene are SEHNR and FQNEAQ (reference sequence). The CDR3 loop spans 15 amino acids. CDR3 region: CASSPPWPPVGTQYF. As DNA, the CDR3 is TGTGCCAGCAGCCCCCCCTGGCCCCCGGTGGGGACCCAGTACTTC.

The gene calls are TRBV7-9 and TRBJ2-5, with D perhaps being TRBD1 or TRBD2 (5 bases each). Trimming removed 1 base from V and 5 bases from J, with 8 bases in between. Looked up from germline, CDR1 is SEHNR and CDR2 is FQNEAQ (reference sequence). The CDR3 consists of 13 residues. The CDR3: CASSLVGTETQYF. The DNA of the CDR3 is TGTGCCAGCAGCTTAGTTGGGACGGAGACCCAGTACTTC.

This clonotype was counted at least ten times. CDR3 in DNA: TGTGCCAGCAGTTTTGCACGAAACTATGGCTACACCTTC. Protein: CASSFARNYGYTF. The rearrangement uses TRBV12-3 or TRBV12-4 and TRBJ1-2; no firm D call. CDR3 length equals 13 residues. The V gene lost 3 bases and the J gene lost 2 bases, with 7 bases spanning the gap.

This clonotype qualifies as medium-sized. J is TRBJ1-1 and V is TRBV12-3 or TRBV12-4; tentatively, D is TRBD1 (5 bases). Trimming removed 6 bases from V and 1 base from J, with 9 bases in between. This CDR3 is built from 13 residues. The CDR3, as DNA: TGTGCCAGCAGCTTGGACACGAACACTGAAGCTTTCTTT. Translation: CASSLDTNTEAFF.

This clonotype was detected ten times or more. The gene calls are TRBV15 and TRBJ2-3; D gene uncertain. Per germline, CDR1 LNHNV and CDR2 YYDKDF (reference sequence). The CDR3 consists of 13 residues. V lost 4 bases to trimming and J lost 11 bases, with 16 bases between them. The DNA of the CDR3 is TGTGCCACCAGCAATTACGGCACCCCTAGGCAGTATTTT. Translated, it gives CATSNYGTPRQYF.

This clonotype is classed as medium-sized. The rearrangement links TRBV5-1 to TRBJ2-1; 10 positions match TRBD2. This CDR3 is built from 17 residues. The V segment lost 0 bases and the J segment 3 bases; nucleotides outside the gene matches: 6. CDR1 is SGHRS, CDR2 YFSETQ, per germline. CDR3 sequence (DNA): TGCGCCAGCAGCTTGGACGGTCTAGCGGGGGACTACAATGAGCAGTTCTTC. It encodes CASSLDGLAGDYNEQFF.

Relative to its sample, this clonotype is medium-sized (0.01 to 0.1%). The CDR3 spells CASSSRNEQFF. In DNA, the CDR3 is TGTGCCAGCAGTTCCCGCAATGAGCAGTTCTTC. This sequence joins TRBV27 and TRBJ2-1; D is unresolved. Germline V gives CDR1 MNHEY, CDR2 SMNVEV (reference sequence). V was pared by 4 bases and J by 6 bases, with 4 bases between. This CDR3 has 11 residues.

By share, this clonotype counts as medium-sized. CDR3 protein: CASSINEREQFF. Written as DNA, the CDR3 is TGTGCCAGCAGCATAAACGAGAGGGAGCAGTTCTTC. This chain links TRBV9 with TRBJ2-1; D gene unclear. V lost 4 bases, J lost 10 bases, and 12 bases lay in between. This CDR3 region has 12 residues. Germline V lookup: CDR1 SGDLS, CDR2 YYNGEE.

By its share, this clonotype is medium-sized. This chain uses TRBV7-9 with TRBJ2-3, with unresolved D. Germline V gene sequence: CDR1 SEHNR, CDR2 FQNEAQ (reference sequence). The CDR3 covers 13 residues. V lost 5 bases, J lost 4 bases, and 10 bases lay in between. CDR3 sequence: CASSPRTADTQYF. For the CDR3, the DNA is TGTGCCAGCAGCCCCAGGACCGCAGATACGCAGTATTTT.

This clonotype came up many times. The chain couples TRBV5-6 to TRBJ2-5; 10 positions agree with TRBD2. This CDR3 contains 17 residues. Unmatched junction bases numbered 11, after V lost 2 bases and J lost 4 bases. Germline CDR1 and CDR2: SGHDT and YYEEEE. CDR3 residues: CASSFVQGTSAGETQYF. The CDR3 DNA is TGTGCCAGCAGCTTCGTCCAGGGGACTAGCGCCGGAGAGACCCAGTACTTC.

This clonotype was recorded at least ten times. The chain employs TRBV28 and TRBJ1-2; no reliable D call. CDR3 size: 12 residues. Germline V gives CDR1 MDHEN, CDR2 SYDVKM. The V and J ends lost 7 bases and 7 bases respectively, with 13 bases between them. The CDR3 region has the DNA TGTGCCAGCACCACCTCTCACTTTGGCTACACCTTC. Translation: CASTTSHFGYTF.

V and J are TRBV20-1 and TRBJ2-1; TRBD1 agrees at 12 bases. This CDR3 spans 15 amino acids. After removal of 6 bases from V and 10 bases from J, the junction contained 13 bases not matched to a gene. Germline values: CDR1 DFQATT, CDR2 SNEGSKA (reference sequence). The CDR3 is CSALIPGQGAGEQFF. CDR3 sequence (DNA): TGCAGTGCCCTGATTCCGGGACAGGGGGCGGGAGAGCAGTTCTTC.

Ten or more counts support this clonotype. This chain connects TRBV6-2 or TRBV6-3 to TRBJ1-5; D possibly corresponds to TRBD1 (6 bases). The CDR3 sequence is 16 residues long. Deletions cut 2 bases from V and 4 bases from J, with 15 bases between. Germline CDR1 reads MNHEY; CDR2 reads SVGEGT. DNA for the CDR3: TGTGCCAGCAGTTACGGCCCCGCGGGGGCGAATCAGCCCCAGCATTTT. It specifies CASSYGPAGANQPQHF.

This clonotype showed up many times. The chain joins TRBV19 to TRBJ1-5; 8 bases agree with TRBD1. V trimming: 5 bases; J trimming: 6 bases; junction bases outside the gene matches: 6. There are 14 residues in the CDR3. In germline, CDR1 is LNHDA, CDR2 SQIVND (reference sequence). The CDR3 here is CASSPRGLGQPQHF. CDR3 nucleotide sequence: TGTGCCAGTAGTCCCAGGGGGCTGGGTCAGCCCCAGCATTTT. Full variable domain (rest looked up from reference TRBV19 and TRBJ1-5): DGGITQSPKYLFRKEGQNVTLSCEQNLNHDAMYWYRQDPGQGLRLIYYSQIVNDFQKGDIAEGYSVSREKKESFPLTVTSAQKNPTAFYLCASSPRGLGQPQHFGDGTRLSIL.

By sample fraction, this clonotype is medium-sized. The CDR3 protein is CASSSPREYYEQYV. CDR3 DNA: TGTGCCAGCAGTTCCCCCAGAGAGTACTACGAGCAGTACGTC. The chain recombines TRBV6-2 or TRBV6-3 with TRBJ2-7; D not resolved. The V end was cut by 4 bases, the J end by 3 bases, with 13 bases between. The length of the CDR3 is 14 residues. Germline V gives CDR1 MNHEY, CDR2 SVGEGT.

This clonotype has ten or more counts. The chain combines TRBV25-1 with TRBJ2-3, with 16 bases identical to TRBD2. This CDR3 has 17 residues. The germline CDR1 and CDR2 sequences are MGHDK and SYGVNS. J was trimmed by 3 bases and V by 7 bases; bases with no gene match: 7. The CDR3 here is CASTPGTSGGATDTQYF. The DNA for the CDR3 is TGTGCCAGCACACCCGGGACTAGCGGGGGGGCTACAGATACGCAGTATTTT.

This clonotype was found many times. The chain couples TRBV5-4 to TRBJ2-3; 12 bases align to TRBD2. CDR1 SGHNT and CDR2 YYREEE come from the germline V gene (reference sequence). The trim removed 5 bases at V and 5 bases at J, leaving 0 bases unmatched. The CDR3 sequence is 13 residues long. The CDR3 DNA reads as TGTGCCAGCAGACTAGCGGGGGGAGATACGCAGTATTTT. Protein product: CASRLAGGDTQYF.

This clonotype has a count of ten or more. V and J are TRBV6-6 and TRBJ1-3, with D hard to call. This CDR3 contains 15 residues. CDR1 and CDR2 from the germline V gene are MNHNY and SVGAGI (reference sequence). V was pared by 5 bases and J by 0 bases, with 11 bases between. CDR3 protein: CASSIVLSSGNTIYF. The CDR3 nucleotides are TGTGCCAGCAGTATTGTCCTCAGCTCTGGAAACACCATATATTTT.

This clonotype was picked up many times. The chain joins TRBV20-1 to TRBJ2-5; 9 bases fit TRBD2. Trimming cost V 1 base and J 7 bases; bases outside gene matches: 10. This CDR3 has 15 residues. Per the germline V gene, CDR1 is DFQATT and CDR2 is SNEGSKA (reference sequence). The CDR3 nucleotides are TGCAGTGCTAGAGGAGCGGGGGGTGGGGAGGCGACCCAGTACTTC. It translates to CSARGAGGGEATQYF.

This clonotype has at least ten counts. J is TRBJ2-3 and V is TRBV10-3; D not resolved. This CDR3 has 11 amino acids. Trimming shortened V by 6 bases and J by 6 bases, and 7 bases separated the two germline ends. The germline V gene encodes CDR1 ENHRY and CDR2 SYGVKD. As DNA, the CDR3 is TGTGCCATCAGGGAGAGGGATACGCAGTATTTT. It codes for CAIRERDTQYF.

This clonotype was recorded many times. This sequence joins TRBV5-4 and TRBJ2-7; D is possibly TRBD1 (6 bases). The V gene lost 0 bases and the J gene lost 2 bases, with 9 bases spanning the gap. The germline V gene encodes CDR1 SGHNT and CDR2 YYREEE (reference sequence). The length of the CDR3 is 14 residues. The CDR3 DNA is TGTGCCAGCAGCTTGGCCCGGGACACCTACGAGCAGTACGTC. This encodes CASSLARDTYEQYV.

This clonotype is classed as medium-sized. This sequence joins TRBV6-6 and TRBJ1-6; D is unclear. Deletions cut 8 bases from V and 9 bases from J, with 14 bases between. CDR1 and CDR2 (germline): MNHNY, SVGAGI (reference sequence). The CDR3 spans 13 residues. DNA of the CDR3: TGTGCCAGCGGTCGGCCCCCGGGTTCACCCCTCCACTTT. Its protein is CASGRPPGSPLHF.

In this sample, this clonotype is medium-sized (0.01 to 0.1%). The V and J genes are TRBV5-1 and TRBJ2-1, with D possibly matching TRBD2 (6 bases). Trimming shortened V by 5 bases and J by 2 bases, and 20 bases separated the two germline ends. The length of the CDR3 is 17 residues. Germline V CDR1 and CDR2: SGHRS, YFSETQ. CDR3: CASRDLTGTHTYNEQFF. Written as DNA, the CDR3 is TGCGCCAGCAGGGACCTGACCGGGACTCATACCTACAATGAGCAGTTCTTC.